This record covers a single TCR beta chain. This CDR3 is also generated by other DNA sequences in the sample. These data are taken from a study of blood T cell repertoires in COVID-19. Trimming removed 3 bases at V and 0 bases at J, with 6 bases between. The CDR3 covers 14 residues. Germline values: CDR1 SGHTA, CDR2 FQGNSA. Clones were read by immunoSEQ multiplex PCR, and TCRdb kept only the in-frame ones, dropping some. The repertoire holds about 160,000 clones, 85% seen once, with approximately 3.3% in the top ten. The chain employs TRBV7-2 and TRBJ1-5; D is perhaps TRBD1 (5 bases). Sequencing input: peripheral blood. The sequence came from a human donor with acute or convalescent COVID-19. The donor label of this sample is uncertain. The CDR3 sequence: CASSFDSSNQPQHF. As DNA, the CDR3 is TGTGCCAGCAGCTTTGACAGTAGCAATCAGCCCCAGCATTTT. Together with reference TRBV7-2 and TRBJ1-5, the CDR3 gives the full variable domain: GAGVSQSPSNKVTEKGKDVELRCDPISGHTALYWYRQSLGQGLEFLIYFQGNSAPDKSGLPSDRFSAERTGGSVSTLTIQRTQQEDSAVYLCASSFDSSNQPQHFGDGTRLSIL.